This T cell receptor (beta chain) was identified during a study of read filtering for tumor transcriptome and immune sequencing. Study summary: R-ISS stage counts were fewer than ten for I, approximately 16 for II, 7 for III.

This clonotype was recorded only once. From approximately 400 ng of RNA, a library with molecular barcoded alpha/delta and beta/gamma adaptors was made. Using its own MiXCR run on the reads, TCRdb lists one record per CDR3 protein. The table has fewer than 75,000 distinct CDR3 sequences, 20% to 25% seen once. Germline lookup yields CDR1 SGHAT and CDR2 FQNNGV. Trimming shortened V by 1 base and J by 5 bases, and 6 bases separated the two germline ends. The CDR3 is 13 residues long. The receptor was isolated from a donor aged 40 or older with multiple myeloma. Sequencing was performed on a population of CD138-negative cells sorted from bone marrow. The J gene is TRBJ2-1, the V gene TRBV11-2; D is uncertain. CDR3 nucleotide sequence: TGTGCCAGCAGCTTAGTATCCAACAATGAGCAGTTCTTC. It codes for CASSLVSNNEQFF.